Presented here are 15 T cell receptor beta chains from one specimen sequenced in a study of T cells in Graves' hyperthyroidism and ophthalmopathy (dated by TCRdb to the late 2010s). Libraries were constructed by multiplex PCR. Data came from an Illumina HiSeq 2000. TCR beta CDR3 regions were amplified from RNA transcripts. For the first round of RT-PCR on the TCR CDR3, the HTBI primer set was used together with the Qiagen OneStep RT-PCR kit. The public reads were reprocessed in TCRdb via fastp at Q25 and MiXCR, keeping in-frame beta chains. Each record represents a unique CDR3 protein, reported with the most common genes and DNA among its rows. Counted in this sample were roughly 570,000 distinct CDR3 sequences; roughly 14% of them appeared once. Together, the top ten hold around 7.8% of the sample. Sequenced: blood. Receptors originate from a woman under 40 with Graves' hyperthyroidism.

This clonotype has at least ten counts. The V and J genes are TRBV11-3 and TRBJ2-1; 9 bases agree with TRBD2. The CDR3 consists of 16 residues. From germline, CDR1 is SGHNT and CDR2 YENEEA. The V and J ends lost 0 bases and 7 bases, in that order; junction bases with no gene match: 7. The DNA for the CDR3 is TGTGCCAGCAGCTTAGATGCCCGGACTAGCGTAAATGAGCAGTTCTTC. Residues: CASSLDARTSVNEQFF.

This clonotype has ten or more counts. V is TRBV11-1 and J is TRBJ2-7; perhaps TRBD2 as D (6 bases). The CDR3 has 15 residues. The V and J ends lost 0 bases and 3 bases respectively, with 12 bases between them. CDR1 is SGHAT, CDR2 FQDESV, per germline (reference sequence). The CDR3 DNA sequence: TGTGCCAGCAGCTTAGCGGCGGGAAAGGTCTACGAGCAGTACTTC. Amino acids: CASSLAAGKVYEQYF.

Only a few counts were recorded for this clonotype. CDR3 protein: CASSLNSGGEAFF. CDR3 in DNA: TGTGCCAGCAGCTTAAATTCGGGGGGCGAAGCTTTCTTT. The chain employs TRBV7-2 and TRBJ1-1, with D perhaps TRBD1 (6 bases). The germline V gene has CDR1 SGHTA and CDR2 FQGNSA. There are 13 residues in the CDR3. V lost 2 bases, J lost 8 bases, and 12 bases lay in between.

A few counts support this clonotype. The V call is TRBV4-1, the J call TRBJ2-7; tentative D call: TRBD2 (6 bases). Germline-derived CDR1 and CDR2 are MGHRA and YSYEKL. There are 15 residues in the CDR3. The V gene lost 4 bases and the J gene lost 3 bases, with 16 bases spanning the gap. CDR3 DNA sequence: TGCGCCAGCAGCCCGACGAGCCTAGCGCTCTACGAGCAGTACTTC. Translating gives CASSPTSLALYEQYF.

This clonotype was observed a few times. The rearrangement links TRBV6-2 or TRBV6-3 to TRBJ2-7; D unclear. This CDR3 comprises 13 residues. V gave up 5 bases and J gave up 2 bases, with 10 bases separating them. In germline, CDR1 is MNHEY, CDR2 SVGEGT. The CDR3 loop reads CASSPEWAYEQYF. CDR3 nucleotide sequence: TGTGCCAGCAGTCCCGAATGGGCCTACGAGCAGTACTTC.

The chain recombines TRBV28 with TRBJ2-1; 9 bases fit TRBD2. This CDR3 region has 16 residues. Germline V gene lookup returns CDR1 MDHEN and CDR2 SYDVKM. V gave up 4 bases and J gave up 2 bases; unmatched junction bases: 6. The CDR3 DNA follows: TGTGCCAGCAGTTCCAGTAGCGGGAGTCCCTACAATGAGCAGTTCTTC. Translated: CASSSSSGSPYNEQFF.

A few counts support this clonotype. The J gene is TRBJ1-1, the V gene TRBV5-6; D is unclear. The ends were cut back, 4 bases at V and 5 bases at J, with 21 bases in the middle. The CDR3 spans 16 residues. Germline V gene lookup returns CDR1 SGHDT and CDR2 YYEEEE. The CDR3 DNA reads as TGTGCCAGCAGCCAGAGGACCCCTAGGGCTTGGACTGAAGCTTTCTTT. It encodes CASSQRTPRAWTEAFF.

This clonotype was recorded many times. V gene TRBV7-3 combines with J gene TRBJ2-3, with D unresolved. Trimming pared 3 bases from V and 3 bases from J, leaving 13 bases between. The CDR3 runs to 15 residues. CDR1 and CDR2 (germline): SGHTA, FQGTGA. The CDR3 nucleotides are TGTGCCAGCAGCTTGGGTGGCCATCTGACAGATACGCAGTATTTT. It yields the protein CASSLGGHLTDTQYF.

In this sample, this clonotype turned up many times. The CDR3 DNA sequence: TGTGCCAGCAGTGAAAATTTGGCTGATAACTATGGCTACACCTTC. Protein product: CASSENLADNYGYTF. The genes are TRBV6-1 and TRBJ1-2; the D is unclear. The CDR3 is made up of 15 amino acids. V was pared by 2 bases and J by 1 base, with 11 bases between. Germline loops: CDR1 MNHNS, CDR2 SASEGT.

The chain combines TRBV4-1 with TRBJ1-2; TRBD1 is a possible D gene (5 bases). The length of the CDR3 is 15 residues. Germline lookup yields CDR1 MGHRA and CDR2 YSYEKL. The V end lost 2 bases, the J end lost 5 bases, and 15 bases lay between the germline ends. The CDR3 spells CASSQPGTDPYGYTF. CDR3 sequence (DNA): TGCGCCAGCAGCCAACCTGGGACCGACCCATATGGCTACACCTTC.

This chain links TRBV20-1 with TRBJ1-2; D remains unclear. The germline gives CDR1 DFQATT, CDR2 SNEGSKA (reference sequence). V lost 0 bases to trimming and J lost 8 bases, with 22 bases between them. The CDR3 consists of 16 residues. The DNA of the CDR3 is TGCAGTGCTAGAGACTGGCAGGAAGGAAGGGCTTGGGGCTACACCTTC. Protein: CSARDWQEGRAWGYTF.

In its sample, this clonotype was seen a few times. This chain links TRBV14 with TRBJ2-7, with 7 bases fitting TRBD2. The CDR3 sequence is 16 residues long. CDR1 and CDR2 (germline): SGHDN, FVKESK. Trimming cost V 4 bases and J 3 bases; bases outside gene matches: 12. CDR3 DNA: TGTGCCAGCAGCCCTCACGGGACTAATTGGGTCTACGAGCAGTACTTC. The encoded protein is CASSPHGTNWVYEQYF.

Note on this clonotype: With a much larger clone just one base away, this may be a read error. The CDR3 DNA reads as TGTGCCAGCAGATCAGGGGCGGGAGTGAATGAGCAGTACTTC. Translation: CASRSGAGVNEQYF. The chain couples TRBV7-2 to TRBJ2-1, with a tentative D call TRBD2 (7 bases). The closer fit of TRBJ2-7 to the DNA end suggests the J call may be wrong. This CDR3 region has 14 residues. Germline loops: CDR1 SGHTA, CDR2 FQGNSA.

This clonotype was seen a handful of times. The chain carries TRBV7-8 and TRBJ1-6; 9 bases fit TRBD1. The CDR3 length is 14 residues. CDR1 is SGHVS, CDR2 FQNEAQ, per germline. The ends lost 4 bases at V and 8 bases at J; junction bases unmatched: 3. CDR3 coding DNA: TGTGCCAGCAGCTCGACAGGGGGTGATTCACCCCTCCACTTT. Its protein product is CASSSTGGDSPLHF.

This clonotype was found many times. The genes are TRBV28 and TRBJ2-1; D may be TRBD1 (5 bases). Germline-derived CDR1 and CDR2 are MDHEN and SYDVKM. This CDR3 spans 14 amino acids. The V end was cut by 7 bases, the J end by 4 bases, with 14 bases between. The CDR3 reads CASTDNGAYNEQFF. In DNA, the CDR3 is TGTGCCAGCACTGACAATGGGGCTTACAATGAGCAGTTCTTC.